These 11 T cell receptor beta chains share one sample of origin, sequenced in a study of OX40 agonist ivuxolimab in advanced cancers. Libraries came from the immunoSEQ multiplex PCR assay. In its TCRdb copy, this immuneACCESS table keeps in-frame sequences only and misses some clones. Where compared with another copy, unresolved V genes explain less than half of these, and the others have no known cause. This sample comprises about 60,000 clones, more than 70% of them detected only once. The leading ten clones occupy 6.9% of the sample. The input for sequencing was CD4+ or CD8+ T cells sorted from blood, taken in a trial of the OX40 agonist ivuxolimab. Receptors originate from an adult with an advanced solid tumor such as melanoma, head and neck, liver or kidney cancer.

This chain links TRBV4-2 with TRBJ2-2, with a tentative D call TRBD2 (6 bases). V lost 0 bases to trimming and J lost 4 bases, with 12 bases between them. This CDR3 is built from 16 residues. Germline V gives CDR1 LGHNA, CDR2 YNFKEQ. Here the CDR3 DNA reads TGTGCCAGCAGCCAAGAAGGCAGGAGGGGCACCGGGGAGCTGTTTTTT. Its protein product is CASSQEGRRGTGELFF.

This CDR3 is CASSVYPGWGEATYNEQFF. DNA for the CDR3: TGTGCCAGCAGCGTATATCCTGGTTGGGGGGAGGCAACCTACAATGAGCAGTTCTTC. V gene TRBV9 combines with J gene TRBJ2-1, with a possible D match to TRBD2 (6 bases). V was pared by 1 base and J by 2 bases, with 22 bases between. Germline lookup yields CDR1 SGDLS and CDR2 YYNGEE. The CDR3 runs to 19 residues. Drawing the rest from reference TRBV9 and TRBJ2-1, the complete variable domain is DSGVTQTPKHLITATGQRVTLRCSPRSGDLSVYWYQQSLDQGLQFLIQYYNGEERAKGNILERFSAQQFPDLHSELNLSSLELGDSALYFCASSVYPGWGEATYNEQFFGPGTRLTVL.

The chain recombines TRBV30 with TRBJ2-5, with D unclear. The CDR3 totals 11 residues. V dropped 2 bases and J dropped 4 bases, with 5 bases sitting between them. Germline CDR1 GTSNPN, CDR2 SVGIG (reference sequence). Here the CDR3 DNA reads TGTGCCTGGAGTCGGACAGAGACCCAGTACTTC. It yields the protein CAWSRTETQYF.

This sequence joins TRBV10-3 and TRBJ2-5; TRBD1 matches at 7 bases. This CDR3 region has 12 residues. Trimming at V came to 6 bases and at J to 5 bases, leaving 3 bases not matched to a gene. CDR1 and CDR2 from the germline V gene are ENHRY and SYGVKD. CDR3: CAISKGAETQYF. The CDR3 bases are TGTGCCATCAGCAAGGGGGCGGAGACCCAGTACTTC.

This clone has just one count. The CDR3 spells CASSSGPAYTEAFF. DNA of the CDR3: TGCGCCAGCAGCTCTGGCCCCGCGTACACTGAAGCTTTCTTT. This sequence joins TRBV5-1 and TRBJ1-1; D call uncertain. V was shortened by 3 bases and J by 3 bases, with 12 bases between the two germline ends. Germline V gives CDR1 SGHRS, CDR2 YFSETQ. CDR3 size: 14 residues.

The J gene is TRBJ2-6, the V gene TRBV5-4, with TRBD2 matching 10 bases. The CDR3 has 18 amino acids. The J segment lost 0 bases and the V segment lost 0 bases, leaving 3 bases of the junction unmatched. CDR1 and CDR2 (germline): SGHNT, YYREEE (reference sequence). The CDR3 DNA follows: TGTGCCAGCAGCTTGGTACTAGCGGGGAGCTCTGGGGCCAACGTCCTGACTTTC. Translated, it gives CASSLVLAGSSGANVLTF.

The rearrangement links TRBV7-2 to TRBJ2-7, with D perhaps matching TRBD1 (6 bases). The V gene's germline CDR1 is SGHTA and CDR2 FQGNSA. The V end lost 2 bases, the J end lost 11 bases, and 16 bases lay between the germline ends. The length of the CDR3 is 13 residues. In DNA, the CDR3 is TGTGCCAGCAGCTTATGGACGGGAAGGGGGAAGTACTTC. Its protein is CASSLWTGRGKYF. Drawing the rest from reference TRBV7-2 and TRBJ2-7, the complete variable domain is GAGVSQSPSNKVTEKGKDVELRCDPISGHTALYWYRQSLGQGLEFLIYFQGNSAPDKSGLPSDRFSAERTGGSVSTLTIQRTQQEDSAVYLCASSLWTGRGKYFGPGTRLTVT.

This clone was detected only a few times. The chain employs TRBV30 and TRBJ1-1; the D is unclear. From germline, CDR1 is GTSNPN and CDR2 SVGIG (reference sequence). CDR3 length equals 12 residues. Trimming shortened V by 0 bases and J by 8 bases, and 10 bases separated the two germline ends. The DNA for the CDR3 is TGTGCCTGGAGTGTATTCGGCAGGGAAGCTTTCTTT. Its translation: CAWSVFGREAFF.

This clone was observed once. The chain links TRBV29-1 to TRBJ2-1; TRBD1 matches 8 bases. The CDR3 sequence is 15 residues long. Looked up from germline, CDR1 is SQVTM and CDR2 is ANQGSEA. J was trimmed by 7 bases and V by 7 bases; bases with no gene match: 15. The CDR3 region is CSGSGIGQGWNEQFF. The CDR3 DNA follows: TGCAGCGGGTCTGGGATCGGACAGGGTTGGAATGAGCAGTTCTTC.

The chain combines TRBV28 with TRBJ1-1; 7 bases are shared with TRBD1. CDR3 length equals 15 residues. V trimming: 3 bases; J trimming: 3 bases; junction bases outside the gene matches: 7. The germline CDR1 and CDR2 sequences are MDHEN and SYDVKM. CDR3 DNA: TGTGCCAGCAGTTTCCAGGACAGGCAACACACTGAAGCTTTCTTT. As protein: CASSFQDRQHTEAFF.

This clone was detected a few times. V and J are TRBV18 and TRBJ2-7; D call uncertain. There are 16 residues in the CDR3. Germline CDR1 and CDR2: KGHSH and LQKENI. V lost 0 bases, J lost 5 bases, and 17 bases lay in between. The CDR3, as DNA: TGTGCCAGCTCACCACCGAGTAGGGCCGCAAAAGACGAGCAGTACTTC. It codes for CASSPPSRAAKDEQYF.